The entry that follows covers one T cell receptor beta chain sequence. What it binds is not known. This record comes from a study of multiple sclerosis patients with progressive multifocal leukoencephalopathy. Study background: The control group, sampled over time, had multiple sclerosis, received natalizumab and did not develop PML. Regarding the study as a whole: Before and during natalizumab, the clones expanded at PML already existed. At PML onset, no shared TRBV or TRBJ gene usage was seen.

The table came from immunoSEQ multiplex PCR; TCRdb's copy has only in-frame clones and leaves some out. The profile shows some 31,000 clones, approximately 91% of them singletons. Time point indicated: before natalizumab initiation. The specimen sequenced was PBMCs. The sequence was collected from a human donor with multiple sclerosis.

The CDR3 DNA reads as TGCGCCAGCAGCCCGCGACAGGAGGTTCAGCCCCAGCATTTT. This sequence encodes CASSPRQEVQPQHF. The rearrangement joins TRBV4-1 to TRBJ1-5; a possible D gene is TRBD1 (6 bases). The CDR3 runs 14 residues. Trimming left V 4 bases short and J 6 bases short, with 13 bases between. Germline-derived CDR1 and CDR2 are MGHRA and YSYEKL.